This passage covers 24 T cell receptor beta chains from one sample sequenced in a study of blood T cell repertoires in COVID-19. Produced via immunoSEQ multiplex PCR; TCRdb's table is partial and in-frame only. The sample includes approximately 240,000 clones, roughly four fifths of them seen just once. The sequencing input was peripheral blood. The receptors shown here come from a woman in her 30s who had recovered from COVID-19.

The chain carries TRBV6-5 and TRBJ1-6; D remains ambiguous. Germline V lookup: CDR1 MNHEY, CDR2 SVGAGI. The CDR3 length is 15 residues. Deletions cut 5 bases from V and 8 bases from J, with 16 bases between. The CDR3 DNA follows: TGTGCCAGCAGTACCAGGTCCTCCGGGGATTCACCCCTCCACTTT. Its protein product is CASSTRSSGDSPLHF.

The rearrangement links TRBV6-5 to TRBJ1-5; weak D call: TRBD1 (6 bases). There are 14 residues in the CDR3. Germline V gene data show CDR1 as MNHEY and CDR2 as SVGAGI. Trimming removed 6 bases at V and 5 bases at J, with 14 bases between. The CDR3, as DNA: TGTGCCAGCAGGACCTCGGGGGGCGATCAGCCCCAGCATTTT. This translates into CASRTSGGDQPQHF.

J is TRBJ1-6 and V is TRBV28; 8 bases line up with TRBD1. J lost 9 bases, V lost 7 bases, and 8 bases had no gene match. The CDR3 extends over 14 amino acids. Looked up from germline, CDR1 is MDHEN and CDR2 is SYDVKM. The CDR3 sequence is CASTPGTGLSPLHF. The CDR3 DNA follows: TGTGCCAGCACCCCCGGGACAGGACTTTCACCCCTCCACTTT.

The gene calls are TRBV5-1 and TRBJ2-7, with D maybe TRBD2 (5 bases). Germline CDR1 is SGHRS and CDR2 is YFSETQ. The CDR3 sequence is 16 residues long. Trimming shortened V by 0 bases and J by 0 bases, and 13 bases separated the two germline ends. The CDR3 DNA reads TGCGCCAGCAGCTTGGGAGGGTCCCAGAGCTCCTACGAGCAGTACTTC. Its protein is CASSLGGSQSSYEQYF.

The chain couples TRBV21-1 to TRBJ2-1; TRBD2 is the table's D call, not checked against the DNA. TRBV21-1 is a recognized pseudogene. This CDR3 is built from 15 residues. This chain's CDR3 is CASSKEGSSYNEQFF. In DNA form, the CDR3 reads TGTGCCAGCAGCAAGGAGGGGAGCTCCTACAATGAGCAGTTCTTC.

The chain combines TRBV5-1 with TRBJ1-1; 7 bases align to TRBD1. This CDR3 has 13 amino acids. V trimming: 3 bases; J trimming: 3 bases; junction bases outside the gene matches: 2. Germline-derived CDR1 and CDR2 are SGHRS and YFSETQ. CDR3 sequence reads: CASSSRGDTEAFF. The CDR3 DNA follows: TGCGCCAGCAGCTCCAGGGGGGACACTGAAGCTTTCTTT.

The chain carries TRBV12-3 or TRBV12-4 and TRBJ2-5, with unresolved D. The CDR3 loop spans 13 amino acids. With 2 bases removed from V and 1 base from J, the gap between germline ends came to 5 bases. CDR3 region: CASSLHTQETQYF. CDR3 nucleotides: TGTGCCAGCAGTTTACACACCCAAGAGACCCAGTACTTC.

The chain employs TRBV9 and TRBJ2-3; 7 bases match TRBD1. CDR1 is SGDLS, CDR2 YYNGEE, per germline. The CDR3 has 18 amino acids. After removal of 1 base from V and 3 bases from J, the junction contained 14 bases not matched to a gene. The CDR3 region is CASSVFEGARIETDTQYF. The CDR3 DNA reads TGTGCCAGCAGCGTATTTGAGGGGGCCAGGATAGAAACAGATACGCAGTATTTT.

This clone is medium-sized. Other DNA sequences in this specimen translate into the identical CDR3. The V and J genes are TRBV5-1 and TRBJ1-1; TRBD1 is a possible D gene (6 bases). Germline CDR1 SGHRS, CDR2 YFSETQ. The CDR3 is made up of 14 amino acids. The ends were cut back, 0 bases at V and 2 bases at J, with 8 bases in the middle. The CDR3 DNA reads TGCGCCAGCAGCTTGGGGACAGACAACACTGAAGCTTTCTTT. This translates into CASSLGTDNTEAFF.

This sequence joins TRBV3-1 (or the pseudogene TRBV3-2) and TRBJ2-3; TRBD2 matches 12 bases. The germline gives CDR1 LGHDT, CDR2 YNNKEL (reference sequence). The CDR3 sequence is 17 residues long. V was pared by 2 bases and J by 2 bases, with 5 bases of the junction left unmatched. CDR3 sequence reads: CASSQLSSGRATDTQYF. CDR3 nucleotide sequence: TGTGCCAGCAGCCAATTATCTAGCGGGAGGGCCACAGATACGCAGTATTTT.

This chain uses TRBV6-6 with TRBJ2-7; a possible D gene is TRBD1 (5 bases). V was clipped by 2 bases and J by 1 base, with 15 bases between them. This CDR3 is built from 16 residues. Germline CDR1 is MNHNY and CDR2 is SVGAGI (reference sequence). CDR3 region: CASSYPPPTDSYEQYF. CDR3 DNA: TGTGCCAGCAGTTACCCTCCCCCGACAGATTCCTACGAGCAGTACTTC.

The chain joins TRBV7-6 to TRBJ1-1; TRBD1 aligns across 10 bases. The CDR3 loop spans 15 amino acids. V lost 6 bases and J lost 1; bases outside the gene matches: 5. Germline V CDR1 and CDR2: SGHVS, FNYEAQ. CDR3 nucleotide sequence: TGTGCCAGCAGTCGGACAGGGGGAACGAACACTGAAGCTTTCTTT. Translating gives CASSRTGGTNTEAFF.

As to this clone: Other DNA sequences in the sample encode the same CDR3. The gene calls are TRBV12-3 or TRBV12-4 and TRBJ1-5; the match to TRBD1 covers 7 bases. The CDR3 length is 13 residues. J was trimmed by 4 bases and V by 6 bases; bases with no gene match: 3. The CDR3 DNA reads as TGTGCCAGCAGCCTGACAGGGAATCAGCCCCAGCATTTT. This translates into CASSLTGNQPQHF.

The chain uses TRBV3-1 (or the pseudogene TRBV3-2) and TRBJ2-7, with D unclear. The CDR3 contains 16 residues. V shed 2 bases and J shed 0 bases, with 14 bases lying between them. Germline CDR1 reads LGHDT; CDR2 reads YNNKEL (reference sequence). The CDR3 sequence is CASSQRLQPFSYEQYF. The CDR3 coding sequence is TGTGCCAGCAGCCAACGTTTACAGCCCTTCTCCTACGAGCAGTACTTC.

The chain is built from TRBV30 and TRBJ2-3; the match to TRBD1 covers 11 bases. CDR3 length equals 15 residues. Looked up from germline, CDR1 is GTSNPN and CDR2 is SVGIG (reference sequence). Losses at the gene ends were 7 bases for V and 7 bases for J; bases not matched to a gene: 13. CDR3 region: CAYTPGTGGGYTQYF. The CDR3 nucleotides are TGTGCCTATACCCCCGGGACAGGGGGAGGATATACGCAGTATTTT.

The J gene is TRBJ2-3, the V gene TRBV7-3; TRBD2 agrees at 11 bases. J gave up 6 bases and V 2 bases, and 7 bases lay outside the gene matches. This CDR3 region has 16 residues. CDR1 is SGHTA, CDR2 FQGTGA, per germline. The CDR3 here is CASSLPIAGGPDTQYF. The CDR3 region has the DNA TGTGCCAGCAGCTTACCCATAGCGGGAGGGCCCGATACGCAGTATTTT. Based on the CDR3 plus reference TRBV7-3 and TRBJ2-3, the full variable domain is GAGVSQTPSNKVTEKGKYVELRCDPISGHTALYWYRQSLGQGPEFLIYFQGTGAADDSGLPNDRFFAVRPEGSVSTLKIQRTERGDSAVYLCASSLPIAGGPDTQYFGPGTRLTVL.

The sample holds a few counts of this clone. The genes are TRBV1 and TRBJ1-3. TRBV1 is assigned pseudogene status. The length of the CDR3 is 14 residues. CDR3 bases: TGCACCAGCAGCCAAGTGGTAGAGGGAAACACCATATATTTT. Amino acids: CTSSQVVEGNTIYF.

The V and J genes are TRBV25-1 and TRBJ1-6, with D hard to call. The CDR3 sequence is 14 residues long. Trimming took 0 bases from V and 9 from J, leaving 9 bases between them. Germline values: CDR1 MGHDK, CDR2 SYGVNS. The CDR3 loop is CASSEYIRGSPLHF. The CDR3 DNA reads as TGTGCCAGCAGTGAATATATTCGGGGTTCACCCCTCCACTTT.

The rearrangement uses TRBV7-2 and TRBJ1-5, with a tentative D call TRBD1 (5 bases). The CDR3 runs to 15 residues. V was cut by 1 base and J by 6 bases, with 13 bases left in between. The germline gives CDR1 SGHTA, CDR2 FQGNSA. The CDR3 is CASSLVWGEGQPQHF. CDR3 nucleotide sequence: TGTGCCAGCAGCTTAGTTTGGGGGGAGGGTCAGCCCCAGCATTTT.

J is TRBJ2-7 and V is TRBV27; the D gene is possibly TRBD1 (6 bases). The length of the CDR3 is 12 residues. The germline V and J ends were trimmed by 6 bases and 5 bases, with 11 bases remaining between them. The V gene's germline CDR1 is MNHEY and CDR2 SMNVEV (reference sequence). DNA of the CDR3: TGTGCCAGCAGCACAGGGCGCAACGAGCAGTACTTC. It is translated as CASSTGRNEQYF.

The CDR3 coding sequence is TGTGCCAGCAGCCCAGGGGGCCCAATAGGAGAAAAACTGTTTTTT. Protein sequence: CASSPGGPIGEKLFF. The gene calls are TRBV7-9 and TRBJ1-4, with TRBD1 identical over 8 bases. Trimming cost V 5 bases and J 8 bases; bases outside gene matches: 10. This CDR3 comprises 15 residues. CDR1 and CDR2 (germline): SEHNR, FQNEAQ (reference sequence).

This chain links TRBV6-6 with TRBJ2-7, with D unresolved. Germline V CDR1 and CDR2: MNHNY, SVGAGI (reference sequence). The CDR3 runs 11 residues. The ends were cut back, 3 bases at V and 3 bases at J, with 3 bases in the middle. CDR3: CASSYHYEQYF. In DNA form, the CDR3 reads TGTGCCAGCAGTTATCACTACGAGCAGTACTTC.

The V gene is TRBV7-3, the J gene TRBJ2-3; 10 bases align to TRBD2. The CDR3 runs to 20 residues. CDR1 SGHTA and CDR2 FQGTGA come from the germline V gene. Trimming cost V 5 bases and J 3 bases; bases outside gene matches: 20. The CDR3 loop reads CASSHKGHLVAGGSTDTQYF. CDR3 sequence (DNA): TGTGCCAGCAGCCATAAAGGGCATTTAGTAGCGGGAGGTAGTACAGATACGCAGTATTTT.

The V gene is TRBV10-3, the J gene TRBJ2-1; a weak D match, TRBD1 (5 bases). V was clipped by 6 bases and J by 2 bases, with 14 bases between them. CDR3 length equals 15 residues. CDR1 ENHRY and CDR2 SYGVKD come from the germline V gene. The CDR3 nucleotides read TGTGCCATCAGCTGGACACTGCATACCTACAATGAGCAGTTCTTC. Amino acid sequence: CAISWTLHTYNEQFF.